One and the same sample provided the 18 T cell receptor beta chains below, sequenced in a study of a mutant IDH1 vaccine in newly diagnosed glioma. Regarding time point: baseline, week 1 (first vaccination visit). Treatment reported: pre-vaccination baseline after standard-of-care therapy. Here immunoSEQ multiplex PCR was the method, and the copy in TCRdb shows in-frame clones only, minus some. The sample includes about 46,000 clones, 60% to 85% seen only once; the top ten take less than 2%. The source was PBMCs, collected from a glioma patient treated with radiotherapy, temozolomide or both. Receptor source: a woman aged 40 to 49 with glioma.

This chain joins TRBV27 and TRBJ2-1; a possible D gene is TRBD2 (5 bases). CDR1 is MNHEY, CDR2 SMNVEV, per germline (reference sequence). This CDR3 is 16 amino acids long. The V end lost 4 bases, the J end lost 0 bases, and 13 bases lay between the germline ends. The DNA for the CDR3 is TGTGCCAGCAGTTCGTTACGGGAAAGCTCCTACAATGAGCAGTTCTTC. It translates to CASSSLRESSYNEQFF.

This clone was counted once. V usage is TRBV4-3 and J usage is TRBJ2-6; no clear D. V shed 0 bases and J shed 3 bases, with 6 bases lying between them. Per the germline V gene, CDR1 is LGHNA and CDR2 is YSLEER. This CDR3 comprises 15 residues. CDR3 DNA: TGCGCCAGCAGCCAAGAACTCGGTGGGGCCAACGTCCTGACTTTC. This encodes CASSQELGGANVLTF.

This clone was recorded a few times. The V and J genes are TRBV7-2 and TRBJ2-5; TRBD2 matches at 7 bases. The CDR3 runs to 13 residues. The germline V gene encodes CDR1 SGHTA and CDR2 FQGNSA. Losses at the gene ends were 8 bases for V and 5 bases for J; bases not matched to a gene: 8. The CDR3 DNA reads as TGTGCCAGCTTCAGGACTAGTTGGGAGACCCAGTACTTC. Amino acid sequence: CASFRTSWETQYF. The complete variable domain, with remaining parts taken from reference TRBV7-2 and TRBJ2-5, reads GAGVSQSPSNKVTEKGKDVELRCDPISGHTALYWYRQSLGQGLEFLIYFQGNSAPDKSGLPSDRFSAERTGGSVSTLTIQRTQQEDSAVYLCASFRTSWETQYFGPGTRLLVL.

The chain joins TRBV19 to TRBJ1-2, with 10 bases aligning to TRBD1. Germline CDR1 is LNHDA and CDR2 is SQIVND (reference sequence). This CDR3 contains 13 residues. Trimming cost V 10 bases and J 9 bases; bases outside gene matches: 11. CDR3 residues: CATDRGRRGSYTF. As DNA, the CDR3 is TGTGCCACAGACAGGGGGCGAAGGGGTAGCTACACCTTC.

This chain uses TRBV6-6 with TRBJ2-6; D not certain. This CDR3 is built from 13 residues. CDR1 and CDR2 (germline): MNHNY, SVGAGI (reference sequence). Trimming took off 6 bases at V and 2 bases at J, with 5 bases between the two ends. The CDR3 nucleotides are TGTGCCAGCAGGGCAGCTGGGGCCAACGTCCTGACTTTC. It codes for CASRAAGANVLTF.

The rearrangement links TRBV4-1 to TRBJ1-4, with TRBD1 as a possible D gene (6 bases). Germline V gene lookup returns CDR1 MGHRA and CDR2 YSYEKL. Trimming left V 0 bases short and J 7 bases short, with 15 bases between. The CDR3 totals 16 residues. CDR3 sequence reads: CASSQDRGGIGEKLFF. The DNA of the CDR3 is TGCGCCAGCAGCCAAGACAGGGGTGGGATTGGTGAAAAACTGTTTTTT.

This clone was seen a single time. The V call is TRBV28, the J call TRBJ2-7; D not certain. This CDR3 has 15 amino acids. Germline values: CDR1 MDHEN, CDR2 SYDVKM. The V gene lost 7 bases and the J gene lost 2 bases, with 18 bases spanning the gap. Written as DNA, the CDR3 is TGTGCCAGCACCGCCGTTGGGGTGCCCCCCTACGAGCAGTACTTC. Protein product: CASTAVGVPPYEQYF. The full variable domain, completed using reference TRBV28 and TRBJ2-7, is DVKVTQSSRYLVKRTGEKVFLECVQDMDHENMFWYRQDPGLGLRLIYFSYDVKMKEKGDIPEGYSVSREKKERFSLILESASTNQTSMYLCASTAVGVPPYEQYFGPGTRLTVT.

The rearrangement uses TRBV6-5 and TRBJ1-6; D perhaps matches TRBD1 (5 bases). Germline V gene sequence: CDR1 MNHEY, CDR2 SVGAGI. V was pared by 5 bases and J by 6 bases, with 8 bases between. CDR3 length equals 13 residues. CDR3 sequence (DNA): TGTGCCAGCAGTCGGGGACCTAATTCACCCCTCCACTTT. It codes for CASSRGPNSPLHF.

The chain combines TRBV10-3 with TRBJ2-5, with 8 bases that match TRBD1. Trimming at V came to 2 bases and at J to 5 bases, leaving 13 bases not matched to a gene. CDR3 length equals 17 residues. From germline, CDR1 is ENHRY and CDR2 SYGVKD. This CDR3 reads CAISEGYRAGGAETQYF. In DNA form, the CDR3 reads TGTGCCATCAGTGAGGGTTACAGGGCAGGGGGCGCGGAGACCCAGTACTTC.

The rearrangement links TRBV7-2 to TRBJ1-2; D is possibly TRBD1 (5 bases). V lost 2 bases and J lost 4, with 11 bases in between. The CDR3 is 14 amino acids. Germline assignment: CDR1 SGHTA and CDR2 FQGNSA. The CDR3 is CASSLWGRSYGYTF. The CDR3 DNA sequence: TGTGCCAGCAGCTTATGGGGCAGATCCTATGGCTACACCTTC.

The chain carries TRBV15 and TRBJ1-5; D is ambiguous. This CDR3 comprises 18 residues. The ends were cut back, 2 bases at V and 8 bases at J, with 25 bases in the middle. In germline, CDR1 is LNHNV, CDR2 YYDKDF (reference sequence). DNA of the CDR3: TGTGCCACCAGCAGATCATCGGAGAGGACGTTCTCAAATGAGCCCCAGCATTTT. Protein product: CATSRSSERTFSNEPQHF.

V gene TRBV10-3 combines with J gene TRBJ2-1; TRBD2 matches 8 bases. The CDR3 has 12 amino acids. The germline CDR1 and CDR2 sequences are ENHRY and SYGVKD. J gave up 6 bases and V 10 bases, and 5 bases lay outside the gene matches. The CDR3 region is CATEAGGNEQFF. DNA for the CDR3: TGTGCCACAGAGGCGGGGGGCAATGAGCAGTTCTTC.

This clone was picked up one time. This rearrangement joins TRBV14 to TRBJ2-5, with D perhaps given as TRBD1 or TRBD2 (5 bases each). The CDR3 covers 16 residues. Germline V gene data show CDR1 as SGHDN and CDR2 as FVKESK. Trimming pared 4 bases from V and 0 bases from J, leaving 15 bases between. The CDR3 region is CASSRGFTTDQETQYF. CDR3 nucleotide sequence: TGTGCCAGCAGCCGGGGGTTTACCACAGACCAAGAGACCCAGTACTTC. Complete variable domain (other parts from reference TRBV14 and TRBJ2-5): EAGVTQFPSHSVIEKGQTVTLRCDPISGHDNLYWYRRVMGKEIKFLLHFVKESKQDESGMPNNRFLAERTGGTYSTLKVQPAELEDSGVYFCASSRGFTTDQETQYFGPGTRLLVL.

The chain is built from TRBV4-1 and TRBJ1-1; 10 nucleotides agree with TRBD1. The CDR3 is 13 amino acids. J gave up 5 bases and V 6 bases, and 3 bases lay outside the gene matches. In germline, CDR1 is MGHRA, CDR2 YSYEKL. In DNA form, the CDR3 reads TGCGCCAGCAGACGGACAGGGGGGACTGAAGCTTTCTTT. Translation: CASRRTGGTEAFF.

V and J are TRBV6-5 and TRBJ2-5; TRBD2 agrees at 12 bases. Germline V CDR1 and CDR2: MNHEY, SVGAGI. V was pared by 10 bases and J by 1 base, with 4 bases of the junction left unmatched. CDR3 length: 14 residues. Written as DNA, the CDR3 is TGTGCCACCCGGACTAGCGGGGCCCAAGAGACCCAGTACTTC. Translated, it gives CATRTSGAQETQYF.

This chain uses TRBV6-1 with TRBJ1-1; D might be TRBD1 (5 bases). V lost 4 bases, J lost 5 bases, and 11 bases lay in between. CDR1 MNHNS and CDR2 SASEGT come from the germline V gene. This CDR3 region has 13 residues. DNA for the CDR3: TGTGCCAGCAGTGGAAAGGGGCGTACTGAAGCTTTCTTT. This codes for CASSGKGRTEAFF.

The chain couples TRBV27 to TRBJ2-7, with 7 bases lining up with TRBD2. Germline CDR1 reads MNHEY; CDR2 reads SMNVEV (reference sequence). Germline trimming cut 3 bases from V and 0 bases from J; bases unmatched to any gene: 8. The CDR3 is 16 residues long. The CDR3 protein is CASSFLGGGYSYEQYF. The CDR3 nucleotides read TGTGCCAGCAGTTTTTTGGGGGGGGGATACTCCTACGAGCAGTACTTC.

The rearrangement links TRBV10-3 to TRBJ2-5, with D possibly being TRBD2 (5 bases). This CDR3 spans 13 amino acids. V was shortened by 6 bases and J by 5 bases, with 13 bases between the two germline ends. Germline loops: CDR1 ENHRY, CDR2 SYGVKD. The CDR3 reads CAISGLTGETQYF. In DNA, the CDR3 is TGTGCCATCAGCGGACTTACTGGGGAGACCCAGTACTTC.